A single sample is the source of the 19 T cell receptor beta chains below, sequenced in a study of cytomegalovirus exposure and HLA in healthy donors. 13 Jbeta primers and 60 Vbeta primers were used for the PCR. Clones were read by immunoSEQ multiplex PCR, and TCRdb kept only the in-frame ones, dropping some. The sample lists about 97,000 clones, approximately 74% occurring once. The sequenced sample consisted of PBMCs. The receptors were gathered from a woman in her 40s in good health and CMV-seronegative.

The V call is TRBV7-2, the J call TRBJ2-7, with D tentatively TRBD2 (5 bases). The V and J ends lost 5 bases and 6 bases respectively, with 14 bases between them. Germline-derived CDR1 and CDR2 are SGHTA and FQGNSA. The CDR3 runs 13 residues. Here the CDR3 reads CASSLSIGGEQYF. In nucleotides, the CDR3 is TGTGCCAGCAGCCTAAGTATAGGAGGCGAGCAGTACTTC. Supplemented by reference TRBV7-2 and TRBJ2-7, the full variable domain reads GAGVSQSPSNKVTEKGKDVELRCDPISGHTALYWYRQSLGQGLEFLIYFQGNSAPDKSGLPSDRFSAERTGGSVSTLTIQRTQQEDSAVYLCASSLSIGGEQYFGPGTRLTVT.

The J gene is TRBJ2-5, the V gene TRBV4-2; 7 bases fit TRBD1. The CDR3 is made up of 13 amino acids. The ends lost 6 bases at V and 5 bases at J; junction bases unmatched: 6. Germline V CDR1 and CDR2: LGHNA, YNFKEQ. This chain's CDR3 is CASSRQGRETQYF. Here the CDR3 DNA reads TGTGCCAGCAGTCGACAGGGACGCGAGACCCAGTACTTC.

This chain joins TRBV19 and TRBJ1-2; 8 bases fit TRBD1. The CDR3 is 13 amino acids. J was trimmed by 5 bases and V by 5 bases; bases with no gene match: 4. Germline V gene sequence: CDR1 LNHDA, CDR2 SQIVND (reference sequence). CDR3 DNA: TGTGCCAGTAGTTCGACAGGGGCTTATGGCTACACCTTC. The encoded protein is CASSSTGAYGYTF.

Comments on this clone: This sample also contains other DNA sequences that code for the same CDR3. The rearrangement uses TRBV19 and TRBJ2-3; 7 bases line up with TRBD1. The junction had 0 bases not matched to a gene; V was cut back by 2 bases and J by 4 bases. This CDR3 contains 13 residues. Germline CDR1 reads LNHDA; CDR2 reads SQIVND (reference sequence). The CDR3: CASSIQGADTQYF. The CDR3 DNA sequence: TGTGCCAGTAGTATACAGGGGGCAGATACGCAGTATTTT.

The rearrangement uses TRBV10-3 and TRBJ2-2, with D perhaps TRBD1 (5 bases). Germline V gene sequence: CDR1 ENHRY, CDR2 SYGVKD. The CDR3 consists of 12 residues. V lost 3 bases, J lost 7 bases, and 6 bases lay in between. The CDR3 sequence: CAISDRGGELFF. DNA for the CDR3: TGTGCCATCAGTGATAGGGGCGGGGAGCTGTTTTTT.

V is TRBV19 and J is TRBJ2-3; D is perhaps TRBD1 (6 bases). The germline gives CDR1 LNHDA, CDR2 SQIVND (reference sequence). V gave up 5 bases and J gave up 1 base, with 16 bases separating them. The CDR3 has 16 residues. The CDR3 coding sequence is TGTGCCAGTAGTCCCCCCAGGGGCCTCCGCACAGATACGCAGTATTTT. This codes for CASSPPRGLRTDTQYF.

This clone was detected once. The chain is built from TRBV20-1 and TRBJ1-4; D call uncertain. The CDR3 extends over 11 amino acids. Germline CDR1 reads DFQATT; CDR2 reads SNEGSKA (reference sequence). The CDR3 coding sequence is TGCAGGACTGGGAGGAATGAAAAACTGTTTTTT. Translating gives CRTGRNEKLFF.

The chain joins TRBV30 to TRBJ1-1; D unresolved. V shed 4 bases and J shed 3 bases, with 6 bases lying between them. From germline, CDR1 is GTSNPN and CDR2 SVGIG (reference sequence). The CDR3 is made up of 11 amino acids. The CDR3 DNA reads as TGTGCCTGGACTTCCCACACTGAAGCTTTCTTT. It is translated as CAWTSHTEAFF.

This clone occurred a few times. The chain uses TRBV6-1 and TRBJ1-6; no reliable D call. The germline V gene encodes CDR1 MNHNS and CDR2 SASEGT. This CDR3 region has 15 residues. Trimming shortened V by 6 bases and J by 0 bases, and 9 bases separated the two germline ends. CDR3 in amino acids: CASRPTSSYNSPLHF. Written as DNA, the CDR3 is TGTGCCAGCAGGCCCACGAGCTCCTATAATTCACCCCTCCACTTT.

V and J are TRBV9 and TRBJ1-2; 7 nucleotides line up with TRBD1. Germline CDR1 and CDR2: SGDLS and YYNGEE. The V segment lost 0 bases and the J segment 4 bases; nucleotides outside the gene matches: 9. The CDR3 is 16 amino acids. The CDR3 nucleotides read TGTGCCAGCAGCGTAGACGACAGGGACCAACTCTATGGCTACACCTTC. It specifies CASSVDDRDQLYGYTF.

This chain links TRBV6-6 with TRBJ1-1; 7 bases map to TRBD1. Germline CDR1 is MNHNY and CDR2 is SVGAGI (reference sequence). V dropped 6 bases and J dropped 3; count of bases not matched to a gene: 7. This CDR3 has 14 amino acids. The CDR3 DNA sequence: TGTGCCAGCAGGAGACAGGGAATTTACACTGAAGCTTTCTTT. This gives the protein CASRRQGIYTEAFF.

The chain combines TRBV7-9 with TRBJ2-7; TRBD2 matches at 7 bases. The germline gives CDR1 SEHNR, CDR2 FQNEAQ (reference sequence). This CDR3 spans 14 amino acids. V lost 5 bases to trimming and J lost 0 bases; unmatched junction nucleotides: 4. Here the CDR3 reads CASSPERGSYEQYF. CDR3 sequence (DNA): TGTGCCAGCAGCCCGGAGCGGGGCTCCTACGAGCAGTACTTC.

The chain combines TRBV9 with TRBJ2-7; D perhaps matches TRBD2 (6 bases). Trimming removed 0 bases at V and 4 bases at J, with 14 bases between. The CDR3 has 15 amino acids. From germline, CDR1 is SGDLS and CDR2 YYNGEE. The CDR3 DNA follows: TGTGCCAGCAGCGTAGGAGGGGCGGGGAGTTACGAGCAGTACTTC. It translates to CASSVGGAGSYEQYF.

The CDR3 nucleotides are TGTGCCAGCAGGGGAACAGGGGGCCTTAATGAAAAACTGTTTTTT. The encoded protein is CASRGTGGLNEKLFF. V usage is TRBV6-1 and J usage is TRBJ1-4, with 9 bases fitting TRBD1. Germline assignment: CDR1 MNHNS and CDR2 SASEGT. This CDR3 region has 15 residues. The ends lost 6 bases at V and 4 bases at J; junction bases unmatched: 6.

A single count supports this clone. The rearrangement links TRBV6-5 to TRBJ2-1; TRBD1 matches 9 bases. This CDR3 region has 13 residues. Trimming removed 5 bases from V and 8 bases from J; junction bases left unmatched: 4. Germline V CDR1 and CDR2: MNHEY, SVGAGI. DNA for the CDR3: TGTGCCAGCAGTAGGGACAGGGCTTATGAGCAGTTCTTC. Amino acid sequence: CASSRDRAYEQFF.

The chain uses TRBV9 and TRBJ2-3, with unresolved D. V lost 7 bases to trimming and J lost 9 bases, with 6 bases between them. The germline V gene encodes CDR1 SGDLS and CDR2 YYNGEE. The CDR3 consists of 9 residues. As DNA, the CDR3 is TGTGCCAGCGGTGAGACGCAGTATTTT. Protein product: CASGETQYF.

The rearrangement links TRBV4-3 to TRBJ1-2; a possible D gene is TRBD1 (6 bases). This CDR3 is 15 amino acids long. V was pared by 3 bases and J by 3 bases, with 14 bases between. Germline CDR1 reads LGHNA; CDR2 reads YSLEER. Here the CDR3 reads CASSHTGRADYGYTF. CDR3 coding DNA: TGCGCCAGCAGCCATACAGGGAGGGCAGACTATGGCTACACCTTC.

J is TRBJ1-2 and V is TRBV27, with 10 bases matching TRBD1. This CDR3 spans 14 amino acids. Germline loops: CDR1 MNHEY, CDR2 SMNVEV (reference sequence). V dropped 6 bases and J dropped 8; count of bases not matched to a gene: 9. The CDR3 nucleotides are TGTGCCAGCAGCCCCGGGACAGGGGTAGGCGGCTACACCTTC. Translating it yields CASSPGTGVGGYTF.

The chain joins TRBV11-2 to TRBJ1-2; D may be TRBD1 (6 bases). Germline V CDR1 and CDR2: SGHAT, FQNNGV. Trimming removed 5 bases at V and 7 bases at J, with 17 bases between. The CDR3 is 14 residues long. CDR3 residues: CASSPRGGAVGYTF. Here the CDR3 DNA reads TGTGCCAGCAGCCCGAGGGGGGGCGCGGTTGGCTACACCTTC.